The text below deals with one T cell receptor beta chain. As yet, its antigen is unknown. Trimming cost V 2 bases and J 3 bases, with 8 bases left between them. The V gene's germline CDR1 is MNHEY and CDR2 SVGAGI. CDR3 size: 14 residues. These data are taken from a study of identical twins. Broader study findings: For out-of-frame alpha sequences shared by twins, low generation probability was in excess. Partial confounding of zero-insertion analyses by invariant MAIT and iNKT cells was possible. In beta out-of-frame sequences, the excess sharing between twins was weaker.

Template switching created a universal primer site, and the cDNA included unique molecular identifiers. Via MiXCR, TCRdb re-called the 5' RACE reads, giving one row per CDR3 protein. The sample holds about 460,000 distinct CDR3 sequences; over 12% are singletons and the top ten take about 0.52%. A further study also used this sample, focusing on yellow fever vaccine responses in identical twins.

The origin of this receptor is a young woman in good health. The chain has TRBV6-5 and TRBJ1-5; TRBD1 is a possible D gene (5 bases). The specimen was CD4+ T cells sorted from blood. The CDR3 loop is CASSYVGVNQPQHF. CDR3 nucleotides: TGTGCCAGCAGTTACGTAGGGGTCAATCAGCCCCAGCATTTT.